The 26 T cell receptor beta chains below all came from one sample that was sequenced in a study of T cells after yellow fever vaccination. MiXCR, run by TCRdb on the 5' RACE reads, gives a single entry per CDR3 protein. The table records 60,000 to 85,000 distinct CDR3 sequences, approximately 6.1% of them present only once. The sample here was CD8+ T cells sorted from PBMCs, taken more than 35 days after the first yellow fever vaccination. The receptor source for this set is a man aged 18 to 30 who received the YFV17D yellow fever vaccine.

There are a few counts of this clonotype. The chain couples TRBV4-1 to TRBJ2-3; 9 bases agree with TRBD1. The CDR3 runs 17 residues. The trim removed 4 bases at V and 3 bases at J, leaving 11 bases unmatched. Germline CDR1 and CDR2: MGHRA and YSYEKL. DNA of the CDR3: TGCGCCAGCAGCCCCTCCACCGGGACAGGGAGGACAGATACGCAGTATTTT. Translating gives CASSPSTGTGRTDTQYF.

There are many counts of this clonotype. The chain recombines TRBV6-2 or TRBV6-3 with TRBJ2-4; 7 positions agree with TRBD1. Germline CDR1 is MNHEY and CDR2 is SVGEGT. With 2 bases clipped from V and 5 bases from J, the junction kept 3 bases outside the gene matches. The CDR3 length is 14 residues. This CDR3 reads CASSYDRVENIQYF. CDR3 nucleotides: TGTGCCAGCAGTTACGACAGGGTGGAAAACATTCAGTACTTC.

This clonotype has ten or more counts. The chain is built from TRBV27 and TRBJ2-2; tentative D call: TRBD1 (7 bases). CDR3 size: 15 residues. Germline-derived CDR1 and CDR2 are MNHEY and SMNVEV (reference sequence). V lost 1 base and J lost 5, with 11 bases in between. The CDR3 here is CASSLWDSGTGELFF. The CDR3 nucleotides are TGTGCCAGCAGTTTATGGGACAGCGGGACCGGGGAGCTGTTTTTT.

This clonotype was counted ten times or more. The chain combines TRBV5-1 with TRBJ2-2; TRBD1 agrees at 9 bases. The junction had 14 bases not matched to a gene; V was cut back by 9 bases and J by 5 bases. Germline CDR1 SGHRS, CDR2 YFSETQ. The CDR3 has 16 amino acids. CDR3 coding DNA: TGCGCCACCCCTAAAAGGGACAGGGACGGGACCGGGGAGCTGTTTTTT. It specifies CATPKRDRDGTGELFF. The variable domain in full, completed from reference TRBV5-1 and TRBJ2-2, reads KAGVTQTPRYLIKTRGQQVTLSCSPISGHRSVSWYQQTPGQGLQFLFEYFSETQRNKGNFPGRFSGRQFSNSRSEMNVSTLELGDSALYLCATPKRDRDGTGELFFGEGSRLTVL.

This clonotype was picked up many times. The genes are TRBV5-5 and TRBJ2-1, with 8 nucleotides matching TRBD1. The CDR3 contains 16 residues. Per germline, CDR1 SGHKS and CDR2 YYEKEE (reference sequence). V shed 1 base and J 7 bases; nucleotides not matched to a gene: 10. The CDR3 here is CASSLWGRGPGNEQFF. The CDR3 region has the DNA TGTGCCAGCAGCTTGTGGGGCAGGGGGCCTGGTAATGAGCAGTTCTTC.

In regard to this clonotype: A read error may account for a junction end that differs from germline. The CDR3 DNA follows: TGTGGCAGCAGCTTTATCAATCAGGTAGCAGATACGCAGTATTTT. Encoded protein: CGSSFINQVADTQYF. The chain couples TRBV11-2 to TRBJ2-3; D call uncertain. Germline V lookup: CDR1 SGHAT, CDR2 FQNNGV. CDR3 size: 15 residues.

Ten or more counts support this clonotype. The chain has TRBV25-1 and TRBJ2-2, with D possibly TRBD1 on 6 matching bases. V was clipped by 4 bases and J by 2 bases, with 11 bases between them. This CDR3 region has 15 residues. Germline assignment: CDR1 MGHDK and CDR2 SYGVNS. DNA for the CDR3: TGTGCCAGCAGTGGAAACAGGGACAACACCGGGGAGCTGTTTTTT. Translation: CASSGNRDNTGELFF.

This clonotype was seen at least ten times. The gene calls are TRBV2 and TRBJ2-5; tentatively, D is TRBD1 (6 bases). Trimming shortened V by 1 base and J by 5 bases, and 17 bases separated the two germline ends. CDR1 and CDR2 (germline): SNHLY, FYNNEI. The CDR3 runs 16 residues. The CDR3 region has the DNA TGTGCCAGCAGTGAAGGATACAGGGTTTATGACGAGACCCAGTACTTC. This encodes CASSEGYRVYDETQYF.

In this sample, this clonotype turned up many times. J is TRBJ2-2 and V is TRBV7-2; weak D call: TRBD2 (5 bases). Looked up from germline, CDR1 is SGHTA and CDR2 is FQGNSA. The CDR3 runs 16 residues. V was shortened by 5 bases and J by 6 bases, with 19 bases between the two germline ends. CDR3 protein: CASSPSYPGGSGELFF. CDR3 nucleotide sequence: TGTGCCAGCAGCCCATCCTACCCAGGAGGTTCCGGGGAGCTGTTTTTT.

This clonotype was seen ten or more times. J is TRBJ2-4 and V is TRBV25-1; maybe TRBD2 (5 bases). The germline V gene encodes CDR1 MGHDK and CDR2 SYGVNS. CDR3 size: 11 residues. The ends were cut back, 4 bases at V and 14 bases at J, with 12 bases in the middle. The CDR3: CASSVGLFKYF. CDR3 bases: TGTGCCAGCAGTGTTGGACTCTTTAAGTACTTC.

The sample holds a few counts of this clonotype. The genes are TRBV7-3 and TRBJ1-1, with TRBD1 identical over 7 bases. Germline V gives CDR1 SGHTA, CDR2 FQGTGA. This CDR3 region has 14 residues. With 2 bases clipped from V and 1 base from J, the junction kept 1 base outside the gene matches. The CDR3 loop reads CASSLEGANTEAFF. DNA of the CDR3: TGTGCCAGCAGCTTAGAGGGGGCGAACACTGAAGCTTTCTTT.

A few counts support this clonotype. The rearrangement links TRBV6-5 to TRBJ1-5, with D perhaps TRBD1 (6 bases). CDR1 and CDR2 from the germline V gene are MNHEY and SVGAGI. Trimming left V 3 bases short and J 7 bases short, with 13 bases between. This CDR3 comprises 14 residues. CDR3 sequence reads: CASSYTGNSQPQHF. The CDR3, as DNA: TGTGCCAGCAGTTATACAGGGAATTCGCAGCCCCAGCATTTT.

Within the sample, this clonotype is medium-sized. The V and J genes are TRBV4-2 and TRBJ2-3; 7 nucleotides align to TRBD2. The CDR3 is 15 amino acids. The ends lost 0 bases at V and 1 base at J; junction bases unmatched: 1. The germline V gene has CDR1 LGHNA and CDR2 YNFKEQ. CDR3: CASSQDRGGTDTQYF. In DNA form, the CDR3 reads TGTGCCAGCAGCCAAGATCGGGGGGGCACAGATACGCAGTATTTT.

This clonotype was seen ten or more times. V usage is TRBV19 and J usage is TRBJ2-1; D not resolved. This CDR3 has 13 amino acids. Per germline, CDR1 LNHDA and CDR2 SQIVND (reference sequence). V gave up 1 base and J gave up 6 bases, with 7 bases separating them. CDR3 sequence (DNA): TGTGCCAGTAGTATAGTGGCCCTCAATGAGCAGTTCTTC. This translates into CASSIVALNEQFF.

This clonotype came up a few times. The CDR3 protein is CASSQGEETQYF. The CDR3, as DNA: TGTGCCAGCAGTCAGGGGGAAGAGACCCAGTACTTC. This chain connects TRBV12-3 or TRBV12-4 to TRBJ2-5, with 7 positions matching TRBD1. V trimming: 5 bases; J trimming: 3 bases; junction bases outside the gene matches: 0. CDR3 length: 12 amino acids.

This clonotype has at least ten counts. This chain uses TRBV7-2 with TRBJ1-1; D is undetermined. This CDR3 has 15 residues. V lost 5 bases to trimming and J lost 0 bases, with 13 bases between them. Per the germline V gene, CDR1 is SGHTA and CDR2 is FQGNSA. The CDR3 sequence: CASSPHSPMNTEAFF. CDR3 coding DNA: TGTGCCAGCAGCCCTCACAGTCCTATGAACACTGAAGCTTTCTTT. Complete variable domain (other parts from reference TRBV7-2 and TRBJ1-1): GAGVSQSPSNKVTEKGKDVELRCDPISGHTALYWYRQSLGQGLEFLIYFQGNSAPDKSGLPSDRFSAERTGGSVSTLTIQRTQQEDSAVYLCASSPHSPMNTEAFFGQGTRLTVV.

This clonotype has ten or more counts. The CDR3 sequence is CSADGPRREQYF. In DNA form, the CDR3 reads TGCAGCGCCGACGGACCCCGCCGCGAGCAGTACTTC. The genes are TRBV29-1 and TRBJ2-7; D not resolved. V gave up 7 bases and J gave up 6 bases, with 16 bases separating them. From germline, CDR1 is SQVTM and CDR2 ANQGSEA. The CDR3 covers 12 residues.

There are many counts of this clonotype. This rearrangement joins TRBV3-1 to TRBJ2-3; tentative D call: TRBD1 (5 bases). V lost 4 bases to trimming and J lost 6 bases, with 20 bases between them. The germline CDR1 and CDR2 sequences are LGHDT and YNNKEL (reference sequence). This CDR3 spans 16 amino acids. The CDR3 spells CASSPPTGVEWDTQYF. The CDR3, as DNA: TGTGCCAGCAGCCCCCCAACAGGAGTAGAGTGGGATACGCAGTATTTT.

This chain joins TRBV6-5 and TRBJ1-5; D is ambiguous. Germline V lookup: CDR1 MNHEY, CDR2 SVGAGI. Trimming cost V 2 bases and J 7 bases, with 18 bases left between them. This CDR3 is 16 amino acids long. The CDR3 nucleotides read TGTGCCAGCAGTTACCCAAACCCTATTGTAAGCCAGCCCCAGCATTTT. This gives the protein CASSYPNPIVSQPQHF.

CDR3 protein: CASSQRLADLSGNTIYF. CDR3 nucleotide sequence: TGTGCCAGCAGCCAACGGTTAGCTGACCTCTCTGGAAACACCATATATTTT. The rearrangement links TRBV11-2 to TRBJ1-3; D gene ambiguous. This CDR3 has 17 amino acids. V shed 5 bases and J shed 0 bases, with 17 bases lying between them. Germline V gives CDR1 SGHAT, CDR2 FQNNGV.

This clonotype was detected many times. The chain has TRBV27 and TRBJ2-3, with TRBD2 matching over 8 bases. Germline V gene lookup returns CDR1 MNHEY and CDR2 SMNVEV (reference sequence). The CDR3 contains 18 residues. The junction had 12 bases not matched to a gene; V was cut back by 2 bases and J by 2 bases. The CDR3 sequence is CASSLKGKAGALTDTQYF. CDR3 bases: TGTGCCAGCAGTTTAAAGGGTAAAGCGGGGGCCCTCACAGATACGCAGTATTTT.

This clonotype was found many times. The CDR3 nucleotides read TGCGCCAGCAGCTTGGCGCGTGTTACTAGCACAGATACGCAGTATTTT. This encodes CASSLARVTSTDTQYF. The chain couples TRBV5-1 to TRBJ2-3; D unresolved. The V and J ends lost 0 bases and 0 bases respectively, with 11 bases between them. Germline lookup yields CDR1 SGHRS and CDR2 YFSETQ. The CDR3 sequence is 16 residues long.

This clonotype was seen many times. The J gene is TRBJ2-7, the V gene TRBV7-7; unclear D gene. V was clipped by 2 bases and J by 0 bases, with 5 bases between them. Germline lookup yields CDR1 SSHAT and CDR2 FNYEAQ (reference sequence). The CDR3 is 13 amino acids. CDR3 DNA: TGTGCCAGCAGCTTATCGAGCTCCTACGAGCAGTACTTC. It yields the protein CASSLSSSYEQYF.

A few counts support this clonotype. The rearrangement links TRBV12-3 or TRBV12-4 to TRBJ2-4; TRBD2 is a possible D gene (7 bases). The CDR3 consists of 17 residues. The V end was cut by 6 bases, the J end by 0 bases, with 18 bases between. Here the CDR3 DNA reads TGTGCCAGCAGCCCCCGCGAGGGGGGGGTAGCCAAAAACATTCAGTACTTC. Protein: CASSPREGGVAKNIQYF.

The sample holds a few counts of this clonotype. The chain links TRBV7-3 to TRBJ2-5, with TRBD1 matching 9 bases. The CDR3 runs to 14 residues. Trimming removed 4 bases from V and 4 bases from J; junction bases left unmatched: 4. The germline gives CDR1 SGHTA, CDR2 FQGTGA. CDR3 sequence (DNA): TGTGCCAGCAGCTCACAGGGGGCTGGAGAGACCCAGTACTTC. Translating it yields CASSSQGAGETQYF.

This clonotype was found many times. The genes are TRBV29-1 and TRBJ2-1, with 7 positions matching TRBD2. The J segment lost 7 bases and the V segment lost 7 bases, leaving 7 bases of the junction unmatched. Germline CDR1 and CDR2: SQVTM and ANQGSEA. The CDR3 consists of 12 residues. The CDR3: CSGGREGNEQFF. The CDR3, as DNA: TGCAGCGGGGGTAGGGAGGGGAATGAGCAGTTCTTC.